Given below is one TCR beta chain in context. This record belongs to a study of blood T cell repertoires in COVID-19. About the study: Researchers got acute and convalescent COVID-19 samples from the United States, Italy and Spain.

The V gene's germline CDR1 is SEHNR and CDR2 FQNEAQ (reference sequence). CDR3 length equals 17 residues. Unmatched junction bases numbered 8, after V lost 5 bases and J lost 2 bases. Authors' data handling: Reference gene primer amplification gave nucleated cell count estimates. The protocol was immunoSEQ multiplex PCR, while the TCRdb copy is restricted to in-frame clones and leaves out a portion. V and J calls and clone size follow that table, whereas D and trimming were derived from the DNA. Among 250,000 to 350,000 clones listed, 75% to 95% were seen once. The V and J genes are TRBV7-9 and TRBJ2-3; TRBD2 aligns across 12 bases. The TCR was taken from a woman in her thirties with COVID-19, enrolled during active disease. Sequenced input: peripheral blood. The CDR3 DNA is TGTGCCAGCAGCCCTTCCCGACTAGCGGGAGTCACAGATACGCAGTATTTT. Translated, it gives CASSPSRLAGVTDTQYF.